This paragraph reports one TCR beta chain. It has no known antigen specificity. No per-base quality is available; no much larger clone lies one base away. The sample comes from a study of control samples from healthy donors and cancer patients (TCRdb year 2020). The CDR3 covers 15 residues, taking in both the cysteine and the phenylalanine. Only the CDR3 portion is preserved as DNA: 45 bases, with reading frame beginning at the first base. The CDR1 and CDR2 encoded by the germline V gene (reference sequence) are SEHNR and FQNEAQ. Ends trimmed: V by 4 bases, J by 0 bases; bases unmatched to a gene: 2. Library generation was performed with the immunoSEQ multiplex PCR assay. Imported from immuneACCESS, the table was reduced by TCRdb to in-frame sequences with V and J called. These copies leave out some clones; in studies compared against another copy, an unresolved V gene accounts for under half, and the cause of the remainder is not known. Across this sample there are roughly 120,000 clones, with over 85% seen only once. The ten most abundant clones make up 3.6% of the sample.

The TCR originated in a man aged 25-45 years in good health. Sequencing used blood. The chain was built from TRBV7-9 and TRBJ2-2; 7 central nucleotides agree with TRBD1. At the DNA level, the sequence is TGTGCCAGCAGCTGGGGACAGACGAACACCGGGGAGCTGTTTTTT. This yields the protein CASSWGQTNTGELFF.